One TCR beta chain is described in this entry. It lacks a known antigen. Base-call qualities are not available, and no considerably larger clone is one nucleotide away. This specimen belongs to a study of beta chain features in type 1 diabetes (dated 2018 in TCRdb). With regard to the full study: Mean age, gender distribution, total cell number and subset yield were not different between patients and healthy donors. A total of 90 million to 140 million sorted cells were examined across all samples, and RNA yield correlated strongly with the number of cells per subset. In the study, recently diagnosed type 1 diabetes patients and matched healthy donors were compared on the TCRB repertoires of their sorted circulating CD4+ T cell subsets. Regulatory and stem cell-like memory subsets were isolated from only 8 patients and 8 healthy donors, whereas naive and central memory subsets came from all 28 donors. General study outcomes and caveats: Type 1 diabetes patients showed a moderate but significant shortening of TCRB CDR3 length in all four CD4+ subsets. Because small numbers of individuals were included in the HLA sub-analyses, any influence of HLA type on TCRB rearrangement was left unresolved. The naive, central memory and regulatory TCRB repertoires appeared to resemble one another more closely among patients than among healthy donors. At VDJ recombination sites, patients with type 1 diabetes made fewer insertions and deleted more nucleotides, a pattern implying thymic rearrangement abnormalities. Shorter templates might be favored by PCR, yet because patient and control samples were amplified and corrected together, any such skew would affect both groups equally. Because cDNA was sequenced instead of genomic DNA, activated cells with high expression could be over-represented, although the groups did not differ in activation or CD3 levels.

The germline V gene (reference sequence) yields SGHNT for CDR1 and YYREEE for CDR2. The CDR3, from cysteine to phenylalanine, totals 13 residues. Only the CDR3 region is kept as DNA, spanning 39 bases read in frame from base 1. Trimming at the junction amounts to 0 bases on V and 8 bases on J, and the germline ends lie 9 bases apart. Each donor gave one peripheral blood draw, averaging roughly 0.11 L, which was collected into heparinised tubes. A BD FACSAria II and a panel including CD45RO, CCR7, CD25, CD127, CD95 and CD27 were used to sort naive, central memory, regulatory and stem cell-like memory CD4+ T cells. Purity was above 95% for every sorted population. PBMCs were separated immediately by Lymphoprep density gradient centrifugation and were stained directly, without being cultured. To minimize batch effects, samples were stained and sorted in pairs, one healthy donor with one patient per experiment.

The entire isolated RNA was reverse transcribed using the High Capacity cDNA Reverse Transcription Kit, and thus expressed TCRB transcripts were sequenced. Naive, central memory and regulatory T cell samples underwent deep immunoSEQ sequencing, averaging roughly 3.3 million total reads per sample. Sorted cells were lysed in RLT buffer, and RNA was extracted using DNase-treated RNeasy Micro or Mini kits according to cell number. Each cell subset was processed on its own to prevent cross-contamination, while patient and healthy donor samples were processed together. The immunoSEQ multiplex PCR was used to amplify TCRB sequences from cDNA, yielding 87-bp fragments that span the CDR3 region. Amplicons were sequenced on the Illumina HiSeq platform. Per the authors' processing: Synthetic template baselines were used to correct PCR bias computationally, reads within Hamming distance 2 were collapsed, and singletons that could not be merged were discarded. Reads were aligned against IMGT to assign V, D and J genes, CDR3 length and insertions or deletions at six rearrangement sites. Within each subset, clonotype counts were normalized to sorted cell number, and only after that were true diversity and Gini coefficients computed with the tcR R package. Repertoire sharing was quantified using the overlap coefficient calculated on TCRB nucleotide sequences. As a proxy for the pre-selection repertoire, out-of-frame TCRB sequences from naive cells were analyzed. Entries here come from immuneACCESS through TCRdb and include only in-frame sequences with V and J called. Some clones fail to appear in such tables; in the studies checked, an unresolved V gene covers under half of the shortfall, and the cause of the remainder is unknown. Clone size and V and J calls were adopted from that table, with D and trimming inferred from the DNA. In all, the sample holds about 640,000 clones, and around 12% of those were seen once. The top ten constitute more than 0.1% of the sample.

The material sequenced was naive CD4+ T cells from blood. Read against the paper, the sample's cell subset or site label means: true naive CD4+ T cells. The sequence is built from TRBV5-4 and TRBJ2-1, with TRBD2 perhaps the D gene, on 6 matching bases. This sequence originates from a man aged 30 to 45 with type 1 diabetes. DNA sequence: TGTGCCAGCAGCTTGGGCCCTAGCGATGAGCAGTTCTTC. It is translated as CASSLGPSDEQFF.